The next 27 T cell receptor beta chains were all read from a single sample in a study of relationships among human T cell subsets. The T cell receptor alpha and beta CDR3 regions were amplified from mRNA by semiquantitative ARM-PCR. ARM-PCR used tagged nested gene-specific primers, then communal superprimers for exponential amplification. Each CDR3 protein is one row after TCRdb ran MiXCR on the multiplex PCR reads. This table has 16,000 or so distinct CDR3 sequences, around two thirds appearing once. What was sequenced was total T cells sorted from blood. Receptors were obtained from a man aged 35 to 55 in good health.

The chain employs TRBV6-5 and TRBJ2-5; D may be TRBD1 or TRBD2 (5 bases each). Germline V CDR1 and CDR2: MNHEY, SVGAGI. Trimming left V 2 bases short and J 4 bases short, with 17 bases between. The CDR3 runs 16 residues. The CDR3 DNA follows: TGTGCCAGCAGTTACGGGACCCCTCATAATGGAGAGACCCAGTACTTC. Protein sequence: CASSYGTPHNGETQYF.

V is TRBV30 and J is TRBJ2-7; 9 nucleotides agree with TRBD1. V lost 2 bases, J lost 3 bases, and 5 bases stayed unmatched. Germline CDR1 reads GTSNPN; CDR2 reads SVGIG (reference sequence). CDR3 length equals 14 residues. CDR3 sequence: CAWSPGQGNYEQYF. CDR3 nucleotide sequence: TGTGCCTGGAGTCCGGGACAGGGTAACTACGAGCAGTACTTC.

This clonotype was counted between two and nine times. This chain links TRBV5-1 with TRBJ1-1; 10 nucleotides match TRBD1. The CDR3 consists of 15 residues. Germline trimming cut 3 bases from V and 4 bases from J; bases unmatched to any gene: 6. Germline V gene lookup returns CDR1 SGHRS and CDR2 YFSETQ. As DNA, the CDR3 is TGCGCCAGCAGCTCCGGGACAGGGGTGGGCACTGAAGCTTTCTTT. Translating gives CASSSGTGVGTEAFF.

A few counts support this clonotype. This chain joins TRBV14 and TRBJ1-5; D call uncertain. Per the germline V gene, CDR1 is SGHDN and CDR2 is FVKESK. Trimming removed 2 bases at V and 0 bases at J, with 2 bases between. The CDR3 is 13 amino acids. CDR3 coding DNA: TGTGCCAGCAGCCAATTTAGCAATCAGCCCCAGCATTTT. Residues: CASSQFSNQPQHF. Looking up the rest from reference TRBV14 and TRBJ1-5 gives the full variable domain: EAGVTQFPSHSVIEKGQTVTLRCDPISGHDNLYWYRRVMGKEIKFLLHFVKESKQDESGMPNNRFLAERTGGTYSTLKVQPAELEDSGVYFCASSQFSNQPQHFGDGTRLSIL.

J is TRBJ2-3 and V is TRBV28; D is undetermined. From germline, CDR1 is MDHEN and CDR2 SYDVKM. The CDR3 is made up of 13 amino acids. Trimming removed 6 bases at V and 6 bases at J, with 13 bases between. The CDR3 region is CASSDGLGDTQYF. CDR3 bases: TGTGCCAGCAGCGACGGGCTCGGGGATACGCAGTATTTT.

V gene TRBV20-1 combines with J gene TRBJ1-1; a weak D match, TRBD1 (5 bases). This CDR3 contains 16 residues. Germline CDR1 reads DFQATT; CDR2 reads SNEGSKA (reference sequence). The V end lost 1 base, the J end lost 1 base, and 16 bases lay between the germline ends. The CDR3 loop reads CSARGGDVRGNTEAFF. CDR3 bases: TGCAGTGCTAGAGGAGGGGACGTTAGAGGGAACACTGAAGCTTTCTTT.

The chain joins TRBV11-2 to TRBJ2-7, with D uncertain. Germline CDR1 reads SGHAT; CDR2 reads FQNNGV. Trimming cost V 4 bases and J 5 bases, with 6 bases left between them. The length of the CDR3 is 11 residues. The CDR3 sequence: CASSYNNEQYF. The CDR3 DNA reads as TGTGCCAGCAGCTATAATAACGAGCAGTACTTC.

This chain connects TRBV11-2 to TRBJ2-7, with D tentatively TRBD1 or TRBD2 (5 bases each). The CDR3 is 15 amino acids. V was clipped by 1 base and J by 1 base, with 11 bases between them. CDR1 is SGHAT, CDR2 FQNNGV, per germline. CDR3 DNA sequence: TGTGCCAGCAGCTTAGTCAGGGAGTCGTCCTACGAGCAGTACTTC. Protein product: CASSLVRESSYEQYF.

V and J are TRBV6-1 and TRBJ2-1; the match to TRBD1 covers 7 bases. The CDR3 is 15 amino acids. The J segment lost 12 bases and the V segment lost 7 bases, leaving 18 bases of the junction unmatched. The germline V gene has CDR1 MNHNS and CDR2 SASEGT. This CDR3 reads CASTPSRTGMGWQFF. DNA of the CDR3: TGTGCCAGCACCCCGTCCAGGACAGGCATGGGGTGGCAGTTCTTC.

The V and J genes are TRBV29-1 and TRBJ2-7; possible D gene TRBD1, 6 bases. Germline loops: CDR1 SQVTM, CDR2 ANQGSEA. The CDR3 runs 14 residues. The ends were cut back, 6 bases at V and 5 bases at J, with 20 bases in the middle. CDR3 in amino acids: CSVASQGNPHEQYF. The CDR3 DNA follows: TGCAGCGTCGCGAGCCAGGGGAACCCTCACGAGCAGTACTTC.

The V gene is TRBV2, the J gene TRBJ1-3; no firm D call. CDR1 SNHLY and CDR2 FYNNEI come from the germline V gene. V gave up 6 bases and J gave up 2 bases, with 8 bases separating them. The CDR3 has 13 residues. In DNA form, the CDR3 reads TGTGCCAGCAGGGGAGTCGCTGGAAACACCATATATTTT. This sequence encodes CASRGVAGNTIYF.

The chain recombines TRBV11-2 with TRBJ1-2; 7 bases are a match to TRBD1. Losses at the gene ends were 8 bases for V and 4 bases for J; bases not matched to a gene: 13. The CDR3 consists of 15 residues. Germline assignment: CDR1 SGHAT and CDR2 FQNNGV. The CDR3 sequence: CASHKIGQGVYGYTF. CDR3 DNA sequence: TGTGCCAGCCATAAAATCGGCCAGGGGGTCTATGGCTACACCTTC.

The chain links TRBV6-4 to TRBJ1-6; no definite D call. Germline CDR1 reads MRHNA; CDR2 reads SNTAGT. V gave up 1 base and J gave up 10 bases, with 11 bases separating them. This CDR3 comprises 14 residues. The CDR3 nucleotides read TGTGCCAGCAGTGACTACTCGACAAACTCACCCCTCCACTTT. Residues: CASSDYSTNSPLHF.

This rearrangement joins TRBV19 to TRBJ2-3; D remains ambiguous. This CDR3 region has 12 residues. Germline lookup yields CDR1 LNHDA and CDR2 SQIVND (reference sequence). V was trimmed by 2 bases and J by 0 bases, leaving 0 bases between them. CDR3 residues: CASSISTDTQYF. CDR3 coding DNA: TGTGCCAGTAGTATAAGCACAGATACGCAGTATTTT. Supplemented by reference TRBV19 and TRBJ2-3, the full variable domain reads DGGITQSPKYLFRKEGQNVTLSCEQNLNHDAMYWYRQDPGQGLRLIYYSQIVNDFQKGDIAEGYSVSREKKESFPLTVTSAQKNPTAFYLCASSISTDTQYFGPGTRLTVL.

This sequence joins TRBV29-1 and TRBJ1-1; D may be TRBD1 (6 bases). There are 12 residues in the CDR3. Germline assignment: CDR1 SQVTM and CDR2 ANQGSEA. V gave up 6 bases and J gave up 4 bases, with 12 bases separating them. CDR3 bases: TGCAGCGTCCTCAGGGGAGGCACTGAAGCTTTCTTT. Translated, it gives CSVLRGGTEAFF.

Of note for this clonotype: Because it lacks the conserved phenylalanine or tryptophan at the end, this CDR3 is likely a read error. This sequence joins TRBV14 and TRBJ2-2; D is unresolved. V shed 1 base and J shed 10 bases, with 16 bases lying between them. The CDR3 has 15 residues. CDR1 and CDR2 (germline): SGHDN, FVKESK. CDR3 residues: CASSQGMTLPSELFS. The CDR3 DNA reads as TGTGCCAGCAGCCAAGGCATGACTTTACCCTCGGAGCTGTTTTCT.

As to this clonotype: One end of the junction is discordant with germline, which a read error may explain. The chain couples TRBV11-2 to TRBJ2-1; 10 positions match TRBD1. Germline CDR1 is SGHAT and CDR2 is FQNNGV. The CDR3 loop spans 16 amino acids. This CDR3 is CANSLRQGASYNEQFF. CDR3 coding DNA: TGTGCCAACAGCTTAAGACAGGGGGCCTCCTACAATGAGCAGTTCTTC.

Here the CDR3 DNA reads TGCAGTGCTAGAGTTTCGGGGGCCGCCAGGGAACAGCCCCAGCATTTT. This translates into CSARVSGAAREQPQHF. The chain uses TRBV20-1 and TRBJ1-5, with D perhaps matching TRBD1 (6 bases). Per the germline V gene, CDR1 is DFQATT and CDR2 is SNEGSKA (reference sequence). V lost 1 base, J lost 7 bases, and 20 bases lay in between. The CDR3 contains 16 residues.

V gene TRBV27 combines with J gene TRBJ2-5; no clear D. The length of the CDR3 is 14 residues. Germline V gene data show CDR1 as MNHEY and CDR2 as SMNVEV (reference sequence). V was shortened by 0 bases and J by 0 bases, with 5 bases between the two germline ends. CDR3 nucleotides: TGTGCCAGCAGTTTATCTAGCAACCAAGAGACCCAGTACTTC. Translation: CASSLSSNQETQYF.

This chain joins TRBV20-1 and TRBJ2-7, with D uncertain. The CDR3 covers 12 residues. Germline CDR1 DFQATT, CDR2 SNEGSKA (reference sequence). V was trimmed by 3 bases and J by 4 bases, leaving 10 bases between them. CDR3 nucleotide sequence: TGCAGTGCTAGTATGGGGTTTTACGAGCAGTACTTC. Its translation is CSASMGFYEQYF.

This chain connects TRBV29-1 to TRBJ2-3, with TRBD2 matching over 7 bases. The CDR3 has 13 amino acids. The V gene's germline CDR1 is SQVTM and CDR2 ANQGSEA. The V segment lost 5 bases and the J segment 0 bases; nucleotides outside the gene matches: 2. The CDR3 is CSVPTSSTDTQYF. In nucleotides, the CDR3 is TGCAGCGTTCCGACTAGCAGCACAGATACGCAGTATTTT.

This chain joins TRBV12-3 or TRBV12-4 and TRBJ1-5; D possibly corresponds to TRBD1 (5 bases). The CDR3 sequence is 13 residues long. Trimming cost V 6 bases and J 3 bases, with 9 bases left between them. CDR3 in amino acids: CASRGEDNQPQHF. The CDR3 nucleotides read TGTGCCAGCAGGGGGGAGGACAATCAGCCCCAGCATTTT.

This sequence joins TRBV20-1 and TRBJ2-7; 8 nucleotides align to TRBD1. With 3 bases clipped from V and 3 bases from J, the junction kept 10 bases outside the gene matches. Per germline, CDR1 DFQATT and CDR2 SNEGSKA (reference sequence). The CDR3 length is 15 residues. The CDR3 here is CSASDRGTGLYEQYF. The CDR3 nucleotides read TGCAGTGCTAGCGACCGAGGGACAGGCCTCTACGAGCAGTACTTC.

The genes are TRBV29-1 and TRBJ2-1, with TRBD1 identical over 7 bases. V gave up 3 bases and J gave up 12 bases; unmatched junction bases: 5. This CDR3 region has 11 residues. The germline CDR1 and CDR2 sequences are SQVTM and ANQGSEA. The CDR3 sequence is CSVDSAGGQFF. Written as DNA, the CDR3 is TGCAGCGTTGATTCGGCAGGGGGGCAGTTCTTC.

In its sample, this clonotype was seen a few times. The chain's CDR3 is CASSYSIIGPSGTHYEQYF. The CDR3 region has the DNA TGTGCCAGCAGTTACTCGATAATTGGTCCTAGCGGGACCCACTACGAGCAGTACTTC. The rearrangement joins TRBV6-6 to TRBJ2-7; 9 nucleotides line up with TRBD2. CDR3 length equals 19 residues. Per the germline V gene, CDR1 is MNHNY and CDR2 is SVGAGI (reference sequence). Trimming removed 0 bases from V and 3 bases from J; junction bases left unmatched: 15.

The chain carries TRBV12-3 or TRBV12-4 and TRBJ2-7; D unclear. V lost 5 bases to trimming and J lost 3 bases, with 8 bases between them. This CDR3 spans 12 amino acids. The CDR3 reads CASSTSFYEQYF. The DNA for the CDR3 is TGTGCCAGCAGTACGTCATTCTACGAGCAGTACTTC.

A few counts support this clonotype. The V call is TRBV11-2, the J call TRBJ2-3; 10 nucleotides agree with TRBD2. J gave up 1 base and V 1 base, and 8 bases lay outside the gene matches. Germline V gene data show CDR1 as SGHAT and CDR2 as FQNNGV. This CDR3 has 18 amino acids. The DNA for the CDR3 is TGTGCCAGCAGCTTAGGAGAGCGGGGGGGCCGGGGCACAGATACGCAGTATTTT. Protein: CASSLGERGGRGTDTQYF.